This TCR beta chain was sequenced for a study of blood T cells in healthy people across ages. This CDR3 comprises 13 residues. V was pared by 2 bases and J by 4 bases, with 8 bases between. Germline V gene sequence: CDR1 MGHDK, CDR2 SYGVNS. Primed by a sample-barcoded 5' primer and a J-beta primer mix, a second PCR proceeded for roughly 7 to 11 cycles. MiXCR was run by TCRdb on the 5' RACE reads, yielding one entry per CDR3 protein. The repertoire holds 1.4 million or so distinct CDR3 sequences, around 40% seen once, with around 4% in the top ten. This clonotype originated in a woman between 18 and 29 years old in good health. The chain links TRBV25-1 to TRBJ1-1; D call uncertain. Sequenced: blood. The CDR3 reads CASSERESTEAFF. The CDR3 coding sequence is TGTGCCAGCAGTGAAAGGGAATCCACTGAAGCTTTCTTT.